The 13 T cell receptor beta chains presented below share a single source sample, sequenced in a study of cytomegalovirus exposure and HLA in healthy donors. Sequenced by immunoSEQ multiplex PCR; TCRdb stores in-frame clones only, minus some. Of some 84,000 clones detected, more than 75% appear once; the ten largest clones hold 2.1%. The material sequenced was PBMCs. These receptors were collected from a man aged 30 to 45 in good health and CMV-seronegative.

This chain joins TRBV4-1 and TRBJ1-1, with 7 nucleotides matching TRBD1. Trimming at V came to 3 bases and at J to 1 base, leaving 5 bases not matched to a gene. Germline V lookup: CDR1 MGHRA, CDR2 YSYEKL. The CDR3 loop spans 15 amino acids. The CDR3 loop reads CASSHPGTANTEAFF. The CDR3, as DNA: TGCGCCAGCAGCCATCCCGGGACAGCGAACACTGAAGCTTTCTTT.

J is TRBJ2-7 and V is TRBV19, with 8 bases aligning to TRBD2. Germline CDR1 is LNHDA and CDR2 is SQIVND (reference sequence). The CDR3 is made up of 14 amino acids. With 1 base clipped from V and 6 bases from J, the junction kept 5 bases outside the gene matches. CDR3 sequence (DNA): TGTGCCAGTAGTATAGTGACGGGAGGGCCCGAGCAGTACTTC. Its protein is CASSIVTGGPEQYF.

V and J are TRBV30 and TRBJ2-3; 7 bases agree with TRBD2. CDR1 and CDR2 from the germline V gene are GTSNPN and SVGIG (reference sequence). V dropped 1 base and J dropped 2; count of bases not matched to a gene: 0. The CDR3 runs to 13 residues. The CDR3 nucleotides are TGTGCCTGGAGTGGACTAGCCACAGATACGCAGTATTTT. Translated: CAWSGLATDTQYF.

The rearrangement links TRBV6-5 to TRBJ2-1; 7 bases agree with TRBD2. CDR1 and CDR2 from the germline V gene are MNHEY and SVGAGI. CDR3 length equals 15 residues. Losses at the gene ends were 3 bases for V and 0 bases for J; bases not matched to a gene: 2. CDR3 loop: CASSYGGSSYNEQFF. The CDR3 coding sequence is TGTGCCAGCAGTTATGGCGGGAGCTCCTACAATGAGCAGTTCTTC.

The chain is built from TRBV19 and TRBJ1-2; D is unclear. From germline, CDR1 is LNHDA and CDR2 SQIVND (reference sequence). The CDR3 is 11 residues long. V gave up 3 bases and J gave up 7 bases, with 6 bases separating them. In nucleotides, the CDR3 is TGTGCCAGTAGTATGGGAGGTGGCTACACCTTC. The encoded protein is CASSMGGGYTF.

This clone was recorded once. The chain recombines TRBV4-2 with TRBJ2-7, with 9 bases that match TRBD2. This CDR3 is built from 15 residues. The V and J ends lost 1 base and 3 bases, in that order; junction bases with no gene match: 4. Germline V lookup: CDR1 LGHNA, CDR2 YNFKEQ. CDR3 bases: TGTGCCAGCAGCCAAGGGACTAGCGTGTTCTACGAGCAGTACTTC. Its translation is CASSQGTSVFYEQYF.

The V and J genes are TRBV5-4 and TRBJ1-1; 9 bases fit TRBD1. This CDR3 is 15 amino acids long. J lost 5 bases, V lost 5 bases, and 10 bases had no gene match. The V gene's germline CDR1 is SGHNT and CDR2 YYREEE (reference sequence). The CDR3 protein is CASSSTGTGLTEAFF. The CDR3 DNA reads TGTGCCAGCAGTTCGACTGGGACAGGGCTGACTGAAGCTTTCTTT.

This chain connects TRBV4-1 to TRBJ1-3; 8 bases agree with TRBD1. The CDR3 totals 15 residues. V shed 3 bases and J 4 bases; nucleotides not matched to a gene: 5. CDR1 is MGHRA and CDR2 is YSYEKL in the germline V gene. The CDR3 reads CASSHGQGSGNTIYF. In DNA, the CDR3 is TGCGCCAGCAGCCACGGACAGGGTTCAGGAAACACCATATATTTT.

The CDR3 here is CASSDTNTEAFF. In DNA form, the CDR3 reads TGTGCCAGCAGCGACACGAACACTGAAGCTTTCTTT. The chain uses TRBV5-6 and TRBJ1-1; D gene ambiguous. The V gene lost 4 bases and the J gene lost 1 base, with 5 bases spanning the gap. This CDR3 is 12 amino acids long. The germline V gene encodes CDR1 SGHDT and CDR2 YYEEEE.

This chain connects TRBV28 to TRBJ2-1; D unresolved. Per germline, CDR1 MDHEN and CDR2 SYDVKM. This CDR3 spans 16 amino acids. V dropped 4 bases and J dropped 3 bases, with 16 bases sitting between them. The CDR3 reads CASSSLQTEFYNEQFF. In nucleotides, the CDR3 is TGTGCCAGCAGTTCCCTCCAGACTGAATTCTACAATGAGCAGTTCTTC. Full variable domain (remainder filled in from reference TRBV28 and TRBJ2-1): DVKVTQSSRYLVKRTGEKVFLECVQDMDHENMFWYRQDPGLGLRLIYFSYDVKMKEKGDIPEGYSVSREKKERFSLILESASTNQTSMYLCASSSLQTEFYNEQFFGPGTRLTVL.

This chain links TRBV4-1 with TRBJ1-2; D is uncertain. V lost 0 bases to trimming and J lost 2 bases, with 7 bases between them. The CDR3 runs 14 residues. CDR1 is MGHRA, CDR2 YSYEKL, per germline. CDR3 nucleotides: TGCGCCAGCAGCCAAGATCCACAGAACTATGGCTACACCTTC. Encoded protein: CASSQDPQNYGYTF.

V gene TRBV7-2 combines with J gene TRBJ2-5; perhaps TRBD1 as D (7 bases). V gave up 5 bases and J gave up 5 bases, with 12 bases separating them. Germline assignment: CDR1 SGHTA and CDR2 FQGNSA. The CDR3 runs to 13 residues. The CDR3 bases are TGTGCCAGCAGCCCACAGGGGAGGGAGACCCAGTACTTC. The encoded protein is CASSPQGRETQYF.

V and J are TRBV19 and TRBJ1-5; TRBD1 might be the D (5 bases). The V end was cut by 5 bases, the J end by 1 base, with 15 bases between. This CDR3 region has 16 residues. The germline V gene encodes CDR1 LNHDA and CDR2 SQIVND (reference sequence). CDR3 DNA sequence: TGTGCCAGTAGTTTCCGGGGGAGATCGAGCAATCAGCCCCAGCATTTT. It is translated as CASSFRGRSSNQPQHF.